This TCR beta chain was captured by sequencing in a study of CD8+ T cells in alopecia areata. Points from the study as a whole: Clonality in lesional scalp, especially alopecia totalis/universalis, exceeded that of normal scalp.

Concerning this clone: Its cognate antigen is unknown.

The V and J ends lost 2 bases and 0 bases, in that order; junction bases with no gene match: 5. Germline V gives CDR1 MGHRA, CDR2 YSYEKL. The CDR3 has 16 amino acids. Isolated RNA was reverse transcribed into cDNA used as the sequencing template. TCRdb keeps only in-frame clones here, not all; method: immunoSEQ multiplex PCR. The sample holds about 150,000 clones, around two thirds seen once. The J gene is TRBJ2-7, the V gene TRBV4-1, with TRBD2 matching 9 bases. What was sequenced was CD8+ T cells sorted from blood. The sequence came from a human donor in good health. CDR3 nucleotides: TGCGCCAGCAGCCAACGGACTAGCGCATTCTCCTACGAGCAGTACTTC. Its translation: CASSQRTSAFSYEQYF.